The subject of this entry is one TCR beta chain. Its antigen is currently not known. No quality values exist for individual bases; no much larger clone is one base distant. The cysteine opens and the phenylalanine closes a CDR3 of 15 amino acids. Left in the record is the CDR3 DNA by itself, 45 bases read in frame from the first base. V loses 2 bases, J loses 9 bases, and the germline ends lie 17 bases apart. The germline V gene specifies MDHEN as CDR1 and SYDVKM as CDR2. The CDR3 regions of human TCRbeta chains were analyzed by immunosequencing. In the authors' own workflow: TCRs in the repertoires were compared against a reference library of SARS-CoV-2-specific TCRs that had been generated with the MIRA antigen-specificity platform. Breadth meant the fraction of unique TCRs that were SARS-CoV-2-associated, whereas depth meant the fraction of total T cells that were SARS-CoV-2-associated. Using the MIRA data, each spike-specific TCR was mapped to the spike region that the TCR reacts to and placed in a CD4 or CD8 class. Log10-transformed breadth and depth values were compared by one-way ANOVA with Sidak's multiple comparisons tests. TCRdb limited this immuneACCESS table to in-frame rearrangements with V and J called. A share of clones is missing; checked studies link under half to unresolved V genes, and the rest is unexplained. From that table come the V and J calls and clone size; the DNA was used to work out D and trimming. This sample holds 150,000 to 200,000 clones; around 90% were observed only once. The ten largest account for 3.5% to 5.5% of the sample.

This sample is drawn from a study of T cell responses to AZD1222 COVID-19 vaccine (dated by TCRdb to about 2021). Study-level background: TCR sequencing was performed for 230 to 250 trial participants, of whom 207 were given two doses of AZD1222 and around 26 were given two doses of MenACWY control vaccine. Trial participants were enrolled by age into 18-55, 56-69 and 70-plus year subgroups, with roughly 160, 29 and 62 TCR-sequenced participants respectively. The paper's findings and limits, for the study overall: In the small 56-69-year group, the increase in depth fell short of significance, most likely because of low power. Conclusions about previously exposed vaccinees are limited, since just a handful of AZD1222 recipients were seropositive for SARS-CoV-2 at baseline. No day 14 peak-response samples were available, so repertoires were characterized only after the peak T cell response. The whole spike protein was spanned by vaccine-associated CD4 TCRs, and dominant responses were seen in regions 160-218 and 743-854. Participants were mostly white British, with more females than males. The authors suggested clonal diversity may have been underestimated. After two AZD1222 doses, spike-specific TCR breadth and depth were significantly higher than at day 0 and than in MenACWY recipients. Epitopes outside the regions mutated in the B.1.351 and B.1.1.7 variants were reportedly recognized by nearly half of the unique spike-specific TCRs.

Sample time point, as interpreted from the label and publication: about 28 days (+/-7) after the second vaccine dose. The treatment or condition tag for this specimen amounts to: meningococcal conjugate vaccine given as trial control. Samples from vaccinated people were obtained from the UK trials COV001 and COV002, which included a single-blind randomized controlled phase 2/3 trial of AZD1222 (ChAdOx1 nCoV-19) in healthy adults. For TCRbeta chain sequencing, PBMC samples were collected from trial participants at day 0 and at day 28 after the second dose. This TCR was sampled from an adult who received the MenACWY meningococcal vaccine as a control. The rearrangement joined TRBV28 to TRBJ1-5; D gene: possibly TRBD1, on 5 matching bases. The source material was peripheral blood, sampled 28 days after the second dose of the MenACWY control vaccine. CDR3 loop: CASSLGAGPPRPQHF. The DNA sequence is given as TGTGCCAGCAGTTTAGGGGCGGGGCCTCCCCGGCCCCAGCATTTT. Extended through the reference TRBV28 and TRBJ1-5 proteins, this CDR3 yields the full variable domain: DVKVTQSSRYLVKRTGEKVFLECVQDMDHENMFWYRQDPGLGLRLIYFSYDVKMKEKGDIPEGYSVSREKKERFSLILESASTNQTSMYLCASSLGAGPPRPQHFGDGTRLSIL.